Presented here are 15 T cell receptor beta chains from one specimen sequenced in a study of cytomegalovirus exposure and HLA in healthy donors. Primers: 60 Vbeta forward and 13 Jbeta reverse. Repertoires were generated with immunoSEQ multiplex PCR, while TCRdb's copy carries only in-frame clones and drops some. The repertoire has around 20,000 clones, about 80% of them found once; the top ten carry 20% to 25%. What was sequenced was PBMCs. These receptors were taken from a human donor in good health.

The CDR3 bases are TGTGCCACCAGGGCGGGGGATCTTAGCAATCAGCCCCAGCATTTT. Protein product: CATRAGDLSNQPQHF. The rearrangement links TRBV6-1 to TRBJ1-5; tentative D call: TRBD1 (5 bases). Trimming left V 10 bases short and J 0 bases short, with 16 bases between. The CDR3 loop spans 15 amino acids. Germline lookup yields CDR1 MNHNS and CDR2 SASEGT.

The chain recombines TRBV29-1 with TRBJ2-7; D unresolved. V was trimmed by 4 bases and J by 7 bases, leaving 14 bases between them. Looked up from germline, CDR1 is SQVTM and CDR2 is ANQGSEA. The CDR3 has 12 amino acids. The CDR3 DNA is TGCAGCGTTGTGACACCCAGTTGGGAGCAGTACTTC. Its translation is CSVVTPSWEQYF.

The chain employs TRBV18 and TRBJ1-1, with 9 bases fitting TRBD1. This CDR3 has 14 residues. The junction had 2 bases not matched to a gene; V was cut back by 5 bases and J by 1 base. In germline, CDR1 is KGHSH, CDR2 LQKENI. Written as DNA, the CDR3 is TGTGCCAGCTCATTGACAGGGGGGAACACTGAAGCTTTCTTT. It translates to CASSLTGGNTEAFF.

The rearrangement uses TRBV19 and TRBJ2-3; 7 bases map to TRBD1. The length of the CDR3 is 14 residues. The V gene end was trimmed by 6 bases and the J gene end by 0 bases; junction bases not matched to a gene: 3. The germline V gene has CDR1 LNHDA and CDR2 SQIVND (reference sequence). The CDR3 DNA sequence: TGTGCCAGTAGAGGGACAGCTAGCACAGATACGCAGTATTTT. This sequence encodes CASRGTASTDTQYF.

The CDR3, as DNA: TGTGCCAGCAGTGAAGGGCGGAGCTCCTACAATGAGCAGTTCTTC. This codes for CASSEGRSSYNEQFF. V gene TRBV2 combines with J gene TRBJ2-1; D is undetermined. The germline V gene encodes CDR1 SNHLY and CDR2 FYNNEI. The length of the CDR3 is 15 residues. V was shortened by 1 base and J by 0 bases, with 7 bases between the two germline ends.

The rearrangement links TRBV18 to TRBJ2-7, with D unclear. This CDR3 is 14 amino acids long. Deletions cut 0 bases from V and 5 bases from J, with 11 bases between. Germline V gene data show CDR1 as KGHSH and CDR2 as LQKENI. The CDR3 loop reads CASSPPGRPDEQYF. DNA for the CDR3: TGTGCCAGCTCACCACCGGGCAGGCCCGACGAGCAGTACTTC.

The chain's CDR3 is CASSPTGLHEKLFF. CDR3 sequence (DNA): TGTGCCAGCAGCCCGACGGGACTGCATGAAAAACTGTTTTTT. The chain is built from TRBV7-9 and TRBJ1-4; D is perhaps TRBD1 (5 bases). Germline values: CDR1 SEHNR, CDR2 FQNEAQ (reference sequence). V shed 5 bases and J shed 6 bases, with 13 bases lying between them. The CDR3 has 14 residues.

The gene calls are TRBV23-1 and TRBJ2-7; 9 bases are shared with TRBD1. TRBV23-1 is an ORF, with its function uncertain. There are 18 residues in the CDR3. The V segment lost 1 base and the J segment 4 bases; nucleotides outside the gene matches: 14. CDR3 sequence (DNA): TGCGCCAGCAGTCAATGGGGTAGGGGGGACAGGGCCTTATACGAGCAGTACTTC. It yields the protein CASSQWGRGDRALYEQYF.

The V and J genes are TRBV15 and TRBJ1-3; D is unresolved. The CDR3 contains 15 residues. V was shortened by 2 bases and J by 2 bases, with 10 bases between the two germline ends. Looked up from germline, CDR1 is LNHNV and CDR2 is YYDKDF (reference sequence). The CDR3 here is CATSRQSQAGNTIYF. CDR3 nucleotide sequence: TGTGCCACCAGCAGACAATCCCAGGCTGGAAACACCATATATTTT.

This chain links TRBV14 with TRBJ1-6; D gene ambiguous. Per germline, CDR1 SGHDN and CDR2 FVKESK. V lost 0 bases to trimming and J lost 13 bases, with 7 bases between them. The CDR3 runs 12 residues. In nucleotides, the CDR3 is TGTGCCAGCAGCCAAGATCAGTTTCCCCTCCACTTT. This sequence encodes CASSQDQFPLHF.

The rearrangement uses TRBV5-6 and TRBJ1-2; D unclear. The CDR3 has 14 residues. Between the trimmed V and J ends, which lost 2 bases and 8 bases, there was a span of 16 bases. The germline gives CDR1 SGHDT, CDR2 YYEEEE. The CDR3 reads CASSLPGSGGGYTF. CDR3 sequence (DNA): TGTGCCAGCAGCTTACCAGGCTCCGGCGGGGGCTACACCTTC. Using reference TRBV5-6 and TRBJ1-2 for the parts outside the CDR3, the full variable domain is DAGVTQSPTHLIKTRGQQVTLRCSPKSGHDTVSWYQQALGQGPQFIFQYYEEEERQRGNFPDRFSGHQFPNYSSELNVNALLLGDSALYLCASSLPGSGGGYTFGSGTRLTVV.

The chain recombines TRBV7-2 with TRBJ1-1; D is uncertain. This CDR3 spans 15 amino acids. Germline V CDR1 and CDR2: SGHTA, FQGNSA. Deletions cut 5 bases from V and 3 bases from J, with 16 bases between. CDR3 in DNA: TGTGCCAGCAGCCCGACAATATCAAGGTACACTGAAGCTTTCTTT. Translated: CASSPTISRYTEAFF.

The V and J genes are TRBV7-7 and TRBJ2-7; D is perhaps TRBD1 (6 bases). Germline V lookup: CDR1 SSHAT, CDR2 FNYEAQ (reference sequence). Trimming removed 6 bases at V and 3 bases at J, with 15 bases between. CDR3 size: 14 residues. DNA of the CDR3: TGTGCCAGCAGTCCCCTGACAGGCCTCTACGAGCAGTACTTC. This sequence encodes CASSPLTGLYEQYF.

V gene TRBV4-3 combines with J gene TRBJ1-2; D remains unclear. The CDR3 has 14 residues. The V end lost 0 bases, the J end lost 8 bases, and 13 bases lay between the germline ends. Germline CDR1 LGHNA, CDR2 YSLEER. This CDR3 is CASSQEFGGRGYTF. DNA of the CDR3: TGCGCCAGCAGCCAAGAATTCGGAGGGAGAGGCTACACCTTC.

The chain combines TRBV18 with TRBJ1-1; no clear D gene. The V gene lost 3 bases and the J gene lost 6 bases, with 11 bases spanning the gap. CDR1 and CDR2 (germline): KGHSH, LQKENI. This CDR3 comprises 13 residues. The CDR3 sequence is CASSPREVSEAFF. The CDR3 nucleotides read TGTGCCAGCTCACCGCGGGAAGTTTCTGAAGCTTTCTTT.